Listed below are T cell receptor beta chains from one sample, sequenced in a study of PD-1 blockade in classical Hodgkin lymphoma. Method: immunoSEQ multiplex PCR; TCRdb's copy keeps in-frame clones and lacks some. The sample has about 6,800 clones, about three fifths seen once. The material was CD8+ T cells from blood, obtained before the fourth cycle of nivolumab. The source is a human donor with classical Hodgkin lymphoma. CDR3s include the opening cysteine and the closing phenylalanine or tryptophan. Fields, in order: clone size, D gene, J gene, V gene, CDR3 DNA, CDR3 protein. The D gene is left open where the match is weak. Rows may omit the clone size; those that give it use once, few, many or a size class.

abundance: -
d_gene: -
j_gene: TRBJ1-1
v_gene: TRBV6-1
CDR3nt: TGTGCCAGCAGTGGCCAACAGCCTGAAGCTTTCTTT
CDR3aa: CASSGQQPEAFF

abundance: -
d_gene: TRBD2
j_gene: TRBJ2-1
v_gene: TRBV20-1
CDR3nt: TGCAGTAGCGGGAGAGGCAATGAGCAGTTCTTC
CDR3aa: CSSGRGNEQFF

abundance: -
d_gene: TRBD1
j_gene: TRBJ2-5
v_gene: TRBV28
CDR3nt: TGTGCCAGCAGTTTAAGGACAGGGGGCAGGGAGACCCAGTACTTC
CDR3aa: CASSLRTGGRETQYF

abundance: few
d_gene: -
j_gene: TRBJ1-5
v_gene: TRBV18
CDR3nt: TGTGCCAGCTCACCCTCCTCTATCTCATCTTTTACGGGCGGTAATCAGCCCCAGCATTTT
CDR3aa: CASSPSSISSFTGGNQPQHF

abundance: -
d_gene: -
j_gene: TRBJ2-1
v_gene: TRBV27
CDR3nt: TGTGCCAGCAGTTTAGCGGGGACGCGGAGCTCCTACAATGAGCAGTTCTTC
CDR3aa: CASSLAGTRSSYNEQFF

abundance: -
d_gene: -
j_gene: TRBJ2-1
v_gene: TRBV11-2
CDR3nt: TGTGCCAGCAGCTTAGATCCGGGCCCGAACAATGAGCAGTTCTTC
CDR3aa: CASSLDPGPNNEQFF

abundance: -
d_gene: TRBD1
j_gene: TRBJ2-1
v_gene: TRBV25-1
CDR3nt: TGTGCCAGCAGTGAACGAGCAGGGGGCTCCTACAATGAGCAGTTCTTC
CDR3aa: CASSERAGGSYNEQFF

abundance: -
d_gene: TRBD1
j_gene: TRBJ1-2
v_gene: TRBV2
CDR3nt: TGTGCCAGAGATGGGGACAGGGGGAACTATGGCTACACCTTC
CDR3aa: CARDGDRGNYGYTF

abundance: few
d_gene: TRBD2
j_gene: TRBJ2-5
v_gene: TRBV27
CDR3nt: TGTGCCAGCAGTCCCCTAGCGGGAGGGGGAGAGACCCAGTACTTC
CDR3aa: CASSPLAGGGETQYF

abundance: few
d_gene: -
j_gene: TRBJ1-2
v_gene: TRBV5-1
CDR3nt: TGCGCCAGCAGCTTGGATGTGACAGAACTCCCTAACTATGGCTACACCTTC
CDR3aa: CASSLDVTELPNYGYTF

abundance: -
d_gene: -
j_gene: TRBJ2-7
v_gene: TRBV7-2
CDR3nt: TGTGCCAGCGGAGCGAGGGAGAGGACCTACGAGCAGTACTTC
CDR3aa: CASGARERTYEQYF

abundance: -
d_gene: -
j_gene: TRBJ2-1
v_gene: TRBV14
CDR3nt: TGTGCCAGCAGCCAAACAGGGTCTTTCAATGAGCAGTTCTTC
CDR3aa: CASSQTGSFNEQFF

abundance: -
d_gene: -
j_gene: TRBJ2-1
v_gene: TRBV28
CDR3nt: TGTGCCAGCAGTTTTCGACAGCGCTCCCCCTACTACAATGAGCAGTTCTTC
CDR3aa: CASSFRQRSPYYNEQFF

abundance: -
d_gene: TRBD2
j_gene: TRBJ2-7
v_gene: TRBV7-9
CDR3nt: TGTGCCAGCAGCCCTACTCCGGGACTAGTTTCCGAGCAGTACTTC
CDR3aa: CASSPTPGLVSEQYF

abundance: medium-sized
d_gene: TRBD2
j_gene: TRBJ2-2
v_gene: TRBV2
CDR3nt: TGTGCCAGCAGTGACGGGACTAGCGGGAGGGGAACCGGGGAGCTGTTTTTT
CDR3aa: CASSDGTSGRGTGELFF

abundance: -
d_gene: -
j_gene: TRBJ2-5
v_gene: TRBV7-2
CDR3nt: TGTGCCAGCAGCTCAGAACCGGGGCGCCAAGAGACCCAGTACTTC
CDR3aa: CASSSEPGRQETQYF

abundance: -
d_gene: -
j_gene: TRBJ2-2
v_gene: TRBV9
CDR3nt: TGTGCCAGCAGCGTAGCGGGACAAAACACCGGGGAGCTGTTTTTT
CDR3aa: CASSVAGQNTGELFF

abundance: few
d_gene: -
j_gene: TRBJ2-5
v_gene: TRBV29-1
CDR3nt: TGCAGCGTTCAAGCTTATGGTGGGGACTACCAAGAGACCCAGTACTTC
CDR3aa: CSVQAYGGDYQETQYF

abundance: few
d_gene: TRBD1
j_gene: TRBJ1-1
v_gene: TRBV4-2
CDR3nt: TGTGCCAGCAGCCCTGTGGAGGGGGCGCATGACACTGAAGCTTTCTTT
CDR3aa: CASSPVEGAHDTEAFF

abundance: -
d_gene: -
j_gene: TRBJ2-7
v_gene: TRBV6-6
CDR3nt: TGTGCCAGCATGTTTGCCGGGACTGATTCCTACGAGCAGTACTTC
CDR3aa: CASMFAGTDSYEQYF

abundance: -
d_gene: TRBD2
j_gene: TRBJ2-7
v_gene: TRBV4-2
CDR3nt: TGTGCCAGCAGCTTGGACCTAGCGGGAGTCAACGAGCAGTACTTC
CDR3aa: CASSLDLAGVNEQYF

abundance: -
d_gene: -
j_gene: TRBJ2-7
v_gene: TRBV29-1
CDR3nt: TGCAGCGCAATACAGGGTTCCTACGAGCAGTACTTC
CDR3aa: CSAIQGSYEQYF

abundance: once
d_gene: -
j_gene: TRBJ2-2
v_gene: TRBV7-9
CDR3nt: TGTGCCAGCAGCTTAGGACGGGACAAGACAAGCACCGGGGAGCTGTTTTTT
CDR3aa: CASSLGRDKTSTGELFF

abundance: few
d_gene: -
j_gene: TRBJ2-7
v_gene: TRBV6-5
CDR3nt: TGTGCCAGCAGTTGGCGAGTACACTACGAGCAGTACTTC
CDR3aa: CASSWRVHYEQYF

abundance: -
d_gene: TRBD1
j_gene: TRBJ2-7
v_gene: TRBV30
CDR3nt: TGTGCCTGGATGCGGACAGGGGGCTACGAGCAGTACTTC
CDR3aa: CAWMRTGGYEQYF

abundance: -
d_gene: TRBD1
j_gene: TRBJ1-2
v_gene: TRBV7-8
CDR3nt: TGTGCCAGCAGCTTAGCGGGTCCGGACAGGGACTACTTAGCTAACTATGGCTACACCTTC
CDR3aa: CASSLAGPDRDYLANYGYTF

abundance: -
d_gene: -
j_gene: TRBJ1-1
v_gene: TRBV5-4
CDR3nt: TGTGCCAGCAGCTTAGTGTGGTCCGAAGCTTTCTTT
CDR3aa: CASSLVWSEAFF

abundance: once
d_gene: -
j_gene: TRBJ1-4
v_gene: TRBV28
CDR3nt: TGTGCCAGCAGTTTGCTTCGGGGAAAACTGTTTTTT
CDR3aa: CASSLLRGKLFF

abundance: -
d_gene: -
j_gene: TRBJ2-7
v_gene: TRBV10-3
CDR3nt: TGTGCCATCAGTGAATCCTGGGAGCAGTACTTC
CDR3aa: CAISESWEQYF

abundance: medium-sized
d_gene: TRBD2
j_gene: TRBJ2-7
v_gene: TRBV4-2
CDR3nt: TGTGCCAGCAGCCAAGAGGGACTAGCCTACGAGCAGTACTTC
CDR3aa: CASSQEGLAYEQYF

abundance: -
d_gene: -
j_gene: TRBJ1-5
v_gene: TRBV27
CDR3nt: TGTGCCAGCAGTTTATTGCGGGGTCAGCCCCAGCATTTT
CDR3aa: CASSLLRGQPQHF

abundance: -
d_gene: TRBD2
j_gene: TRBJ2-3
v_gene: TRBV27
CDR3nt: TGTGCCAGCAGACTCGGGACTAGCGGGAGTTACGGCACAGATACGCAGTATTTT
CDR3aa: CASRLGTSGSYGTDTQYF